Listed below are T cell receptor beta chains from one sample, sequenced in a study of blood T cell repertoires in COVID-19. Measured with immunoSEQ multiplex PCR; TCRdb has only the in-frame clones, and not every one. The sample holds roughly 200,000 clones, about 90% seen once. Sequenced input: PBMCs or T cells enriched from blood (not recorded which). The receptors come from a man under 40 who had recovered from COVID-19. The CDR3 runs from the conserved cysteine through the conserved F or W. Each record gives: J gene, D gene, V gene, clone size, CDR3 length, CDR3 protein, CDR3 DNA. A D gene is named only where the DNA matches it firmly. The size of a clone is reported for some rows only, either as once, few or many, or as a class for expanded clones.

TRBJ1-3 TRBD1 TRBV18 - 16 CASSPGQLSSGNTIYF TGTGCCAGCTCACCGGGACAGTTGAGCTCTGGAAACACCATATATTTT
TRBJ2-7 TRBD1 TRBV11-1 - 15 CASSTRGPYSYEQYF TGTGCCAGCAGCACCAGGGGGCCGTACTCCTACGAGCAGTACTTC
TRBJ2-2 TRBD1 TRBV2 - 12 CASQTGTGELFF TGTGCCAGCCAGACAGGGACCGGGGAGCTGTTTTTT
TRBJ1-1 - TRBV7-2 - 12 CASSLRGLEAFF TGTGCCAGCAGCTTACGGGGACTTGAAGCTTTCTTT
TRBJ1-5 - TRBV19 - 15 CASSQNGWGGQPQHF TGTGCCAGTAGTCAGAATGGATGGGGAGGGCAGCCCCAGCATTTT
TRBJ2-2 - TRBV12-3/TRBV12-4 - 13 CASSLSRSGELFF TGTGCCAGCAGTTTAAGTCGGTCCGGGGAGCTGTTTTTT
TRBJ1-1 - TRBV4-2 - 13 CASSPVTNTEAFF TGTGCCAGCAGCCCTGTTACAAACACTGAAGCTTTCTTT
TRBJ1-5 TRBD1 TRBV28 - 15 CASSPPGGQGQPQHF TGTGCCAGCAGTCCACCAGGGGGCCAAGGTCAGCCCCAGCATTTT
TRBJ2-7 - TRBV19 - 18 CASSMVPGWESTSYEQYF TGTGCCAGTAGTATGGTCCCCGGGTGGGAGTCCACCTCCTACGAGCAGTACTTC
TRBJ2-1 - TRBV27 - 14 CASSSSESPYKQFF TGTGCCAGCAGTTCGAGTGAGTCCCCATATAAGCAGTTCTTC
TRBJ1-5 - TRBV6-1 few 17 CASSEAPQTGSNQPQHF TGTGCCAGCAGTGAAGCTCCCCAAACAGGTTCCAATCAGCCCCAGCATTTT
TRBJ2-7 TRBD1 TRBV6-2/TRBV6-3 - 14 CASSYMDRGYEQYF TGTGCCAGCAGTTACATGGACAGGGGCTACGAGCAGTACTTC
TRBJ2-3 TRBD2 TRBV5-1 - 16 CASSLASGSSTDTQYF TGCGCCAGCAGCCTGGCTAGCGGGTCTAGCACAGATACGCAGTATTTT
TRBJ2-7 - TRBV11-3 - 13 CASAVHPSYEQYF TGTGCAAGCGCGGTTCACCCCTCCTACGAGCAGTACTTC
TRBJ2-2 - TRBV7-9 - 14 CASSFMRNTGELFF TGTGCCAGCAGCTTTATGAGGAACACCGGGGAGCTGTTTTTT
TRBJ2-2 TRBD1 TRBV19 - 14 CASSGTGDTGELFF TGTGCCAGTAGCGGGACAGGGGATACCGGGGAGCTGTTTTTT
TRBJ1-4 - TRBV4-3 - 16 CASSQDLTGANEKLFF TGCGCCAGCAGCCAAGATCTTACGGGAGCTAATGAAAAACTGTTTTTT
TRBJ1-4 TRBD1 TRBV19 - 15 CASTGDRATNEKLFF TGTGCCAGTACCGGGGACAGGGCAACTAATGAAAAACTGTTTTTT
TRBJ2-7 TRBD1 TRBV7-9 - 14 CASSARTGRDEQYF TGTGCCAGCAGCGCAAGGACAGGTCGGGACGAGCAGTACTTC
TRBJ1-1 - TRBV14 - 15 CASSQVPGGNTEAFF TGTGCCAGCAGCCAAGTTCCGGGGGGGAACACTGAAGCTTTCTTT
TRBJ2-7 TRBD1 TRBV5-1 - 13 CASSWGQSYEQYF TGCGCCAGCAGCTGGGGACAGAGCTACGAGCAGTACTTC
TRBJ2-1 TRBD2 TRBV18 - 15 CASSPVAGTYNEQFF TGTGCCAGCTCACCAGTAGCGGGGACATACAATGAGCAGTTCTTC
TRBJ1-2 - TRBV7-9 - 13 CASSSPRAVGYTF TGTGCCAGCAGCTCCCCTCGTGCGGTTGGCTACACCTTC
TRBJ2-7 TRBD1 TRBV24-1 - 13 CATSRGPTYEQYF TGTGCCACCAGCAGGGGGCCAACCTACGAGCAGTACTTC
TRBJ1-6 - TRBV7-2 - 18 CASSLGHADSSYNSPLHF TGTGCCAGCAGCTTAGGACACGCCGATAGCTCCTATAATTCACCCCTCCACTTT
TRBJ2-7 TRBD1 TRBV10-2 - 15 CASNGDRLLAYEQYF TGCGCCAGCAACGGGGACAGACTCTTGGCCTACGAGCAGTACTTC
TRBJ1-6 - TRBV7-2 - 15 CAIGETKGYNSPLHF TGTGCCATCGGGGAAACCAAGGGATATAATTCACCCCTCCACTTT
TRBJ1-1 - TRBV14 - 13 CASSRQENTEAFF TGTGCCAGCAGCCGACAGGAGAACACTGAAGCTTTCTTT
TRBJ2-2 - TRBV6-2/TRBV6-3 - 14 CASSSRANTGELFF TGTGCCAGCAGTTCCAGGGCCAACACCGGGGAGCTGTTTTTT
TRBJ1-6 TRBD1 TRBV11-2 - 15 CASSLVGQGGSPLHF TGTGCCAGCAGCTTAGTAGGTCAGGGGGGATCACCCCTCCACTTT
TRBJ2-7 TRBD2 TRBV9 - 14 CASSPGTSGYEQYF TGTGCCAGCAGCCCCGGGACTAGCGGCTACGAGCAGTACTTC
TRBJ1-2 TRBD1 TRBV14 - 17 CASSQEYRTGTDYGYTF TGTGCCAGCAGCCAAGAATACCGGACAGGGACGGACTATGGCTACACCTTC
TRBJ2-7 TRBD2 TRBV7-9 - 15 CASSLVGLASYEQYF TGTGCCAGCAGCTTAGTGGGACTAGCCTCCTACGAGCAGTACTTC
TRBJ2-4 TRBD2 TRBV5-6 - 17 CASRIRLAEGTKNIQYF TGTGCCAGCAGGATTAGACTAGCGGAGGGAACCAAAAACATTCAGTACTTC
TRBJ1-5 - TRBV10-2 - 14 CASSTTGSNQPQHF TGCGCCAGCAGTACAACAGGGAGCAATCAGCCCCAGCATTTT
TRBJ1-2 - TRBV10-3 - 14 CAISLPGGDYGYTF TGTGCCATCAGTCTCCCCGGTGGTGACTATGGCTACACCTTC
TRBJ2-2 TRBD2 TRBV6-5 - 13 CASGLANTGELFF TGTGCCAGCGGACTAGCGAACACCGGGGAGCTGTTTTTT
TRBJ1-2 TRBD1 TRBV9 - 13 CASSVDRGDGYTF TGTGCCAGCAGCGTAGACAGGGGTGATGGCTACACCTTC
TRBJ2-3 TRBD2 TRBV3-1/TRBV3-2 - 19 CASSQDRGLAGGPSDTQYF TGTGCCAGCAGCCAAGATCGGGGACTAGCGGGAGGGCCATCAGATACGCAGTATTTT
TRBJ2-5 TRBD2 TRBV4-3 - 16 CASSQGGTSGAETQYF TGCGCCAGCAGCCAAGGCGGGACTAGCGGGGCAGAGACCCAGTACTTC
TRBJ2-2 - TRBV27 - 12 CASSFSAGELFF TGTGCCAGCAGTTTTTCTGCCGGGGAGCTGTTTTTT
TRBJ1-3 - TRBV7-2 - 15 CASSSTGRVGNTIYF TGTGCCAGCAGCTCCACAGGGCGTGTGGGAAACACCATATATTTT
TRBJ2-7 TRBD2 TRBV6-5 - 13 CASRYTSGYEQYF TGTGCCAGCAGATATACTAGCGGCTACGAGCAGTACTTC
TRBJ2-1 - TRBV30 - 14 CAWSARRRDDEQFF TGTGCCTGGAGTGCCCGGAGGAGGGACGATGAGCAGTTCTTC
TRBJ2-3 - TRBV4-2 - 16 CASSQGPDRSTDTQYF TGTGCCAGCAGCCAAGGCCCGGACAGAAGCACAGATACGCAGTATTTT
TRBJ1-3 TRBD1 TRBV5-4 - 16 CASSIQGAFTGNTIYF TGTGCCAGCAGTATACAGGGGGCTTTTACTGGAAACACCATATATTTT
TRBJ2-5 TRBD2 TRBV27 - 15 CASRRGTDNQETQYF TGTGCCAGCCGGCGGGGGACCGATAACCAAGAGACCCAGTACTTC
TRBJ2-2 TRBD2 TRBV9 - 15 CASSVVAGDTGELFF TGTGCCAGCAGCGTAGTAGCGGGGGACACCGGGGAGCTGTTTTTT
TRBJ2-7 TRBD2 TRBV4-1 once 16 CASSQDAAGGPLEQYF TGCGCCAGCAGCCAAGATGCAGCGGGAGGGCCTCTCGAGCAGTACTTC
TRBJ2-7 TRBD2 TRBV28 - 13 CASSLLAGYEQYF TGTGCCAGCAGTTTGTTAGCGGGTTACGAGCAGTACTTC
TRBJ1-6 - TRBV6-1 - 16 CASSAKRSSYNSPLHF TGTGCCAGCAGTGCCAAAAGGAGCTCCTATAATTCACCCCTCCACTTT
TRBJ2-5 TRBD1 TRBV10-1 few 14 CASSDQGASETQYF TGCGCCAGCAGTGATCAGGGGGCCTCAGAGACCCAGTACTTC